Shown below are 11 T cell receptor beta chains from a single sample sequenced in a study of cytomegalovirus exposure and HLA in healthy donors. PCR used 60 Vbeta primers and 13 Jbeta primers. Method: immunoSEQ multiplex PCR; TCRdb's copy keeps in-frame clones and lacks some. The sample includes roughly 150,000 clones, around 85% of them seen just once. The sequenced sample was PBMCs. The receptors were gathered from a female donor in good health and CMV-seronegative.

This chain connects TRBV6-5 to TRBJ2-2; 9 positions match TRBD1. Germline CDR1 reads MNHEY; CDR2 reads SVGAGI. The length of the CDR3 is 16 residues. Trimming removed 0 bases from V and 6 bases from J; junction bases left unmatched: 5. CDR3 DNA: TGTGCCAGCAGTTACTCATGGGACAGGGTGTCCGGGGAGCTGTTTTTT. Translated: CASSYSWDRVSGELFF.

This sequence joins TRBV29-1 and TRBJ1-4, with 7 nucleotides matching TRBD1. The V and J ends lost 2 bases and 8 bases, in that order; junction bases with no gene match: 8. Per the germline V gene, CDR1 is SQVTM and CDR2 is ANQGSEA. CDR3 length: 14 amino acids. CDR3 sequence reads: CSVELRDSWEKLFF. DNA for the CDR3: TGCAGCGTTGAATTAAGGGACAGCTGGGAAAAACTGTTTTTT.

This chain connects TRBV11-2 to TRBJ2-7; 7 bases are shared with TRBD2. The germline gives CDR1 SGHAT, CDR2 FQNNGV. The V and J ends lost 1 base and 4 bases, in that order; junction bases with no gene match: 10. The CDR3 contains 16 residues. Written as DNA, the CDR3 is TGTGCCAGCAGCTTAGTGATTGGCGGGAGTTTTTACGAGCAGTACTTC. It translates to CASSLVIGGSFYEQYF.

The rearrangement links TRBV29-1 to TRBJ2-2; 9 positions match TRBD2. The J segment lost 4 bases and the V segment lost 5 bases, leaving 5 bases of the junction unmatched. This CDR3 spans 14 amino acids. In germline, CDR1 is SQVTM, CDR2 ANQGSEA. The CDR3 nucleotides read TGCAGCGTTTCAGGCGGGAGGGGCACCGGGGAGCTGTTTTTT. Its protein product is CSVSGGRGTGELFF.

The gene calls are TRBV4-1 and TRBJ2-7; 14 bases match TRBD2. After removal of 3 bases from V and 0 bases from J, the junction contained 10 bases not matched to a gene. CDR3 size: 19 residues. Germline V lookup: CDR1 MGHRA, CDR2 YSYEKL. The DNA of the CDR3 is TGCGCCAGCAGCCACCCCGGACTAGCGGGAGGCCCTAGCTCCTACGAGCAGTACTTC. It codes for CASSHPGLAGGPSSYEQYF.

A few counts support this clone. This rearrangement joins TRBV28 to TRBJ1-1; TRBD1 matches 7 bases. V dropped 6 bases and J dropped 0; count of bases not matched to a gene: 7. CDR3 length: 15 residues. Germline CDR1 reads MDHEN; CDR2 reads SYDVKM. This CDR3 is CASSRDRAMNTEAFF. The CDR3 nucleotides are TGTGCCAGCAGCCGGGACAGAGCGATGAACACTGAAGCTTTCTTT.

V gene TRBV19 combines with J gene TRBJ2-5; 7 bases are shared with TRBD1. The CDR3 spans 15 residues. V trimming: 6 bases; J trimming: 4 bases; junction bases outside the gene matches: 11. The germline CDR1 and CDR2 sequences are LNHDA and SQIVND (reference sequence). In nucleotides, the CDR3 is TGTGCCAGTAGAGGCACATCCCCAGGGGGAGAGACCCAGTACTTC. Translating it yields CASRGTSPGGETQYF.

The chain carries TRBV28 and TRBJ2-3; tentatively, D is TRBD2 (5 bases). Trimming left V 5 bases short and J 1 base short, with 22 bases between. Germline V gene sequence: CDR1 MDHEN, CDR2 SYDVKM. The CDR3 extends over 18 amino acids. CDR3: CASSIPWGSGPGTDTQYF. Here the CDR3 DNA reads TGTGCCAGCAGTATCCCCTGGGGAAGCGGTCCAGGCACAGATACGCAGTATTTT.

The chain is built from TRBV11-2 and TRBJ1-1; the D is unclear. The CDR3 totals 14 residues. Germline CDR1 reads SGHAT; CDR2 reads FQNNGV. Deletions cut 0 bases from V and 1 base from J, with 6 bases between. The CDR3 here is CASSLDTENTEAFF. The CDR3 DNA reads TGTGCCAGCAGCTTAGATACAGAGAACACTGAAGCTTTCTTT. The variable domain in full, completed from reference TRBV11-2 and TRBJ1-1, reads EAGVAQSPRYKIIEKRQSVAFWCNPISGHATLYWYQQILGQGPKLLIQFQNNGVVDDSQLPKDRFSAERLKGVDSTLKIQPAKLEDSAVYLCASSLDTENTEAFFGQGTRLTVV.

The rearrangement uses TRBV19 and TRBJ1-5; D remains unclear. The CDR3 totals 15 residues. Germline loops: CDR1 LNHDA, CDR2 SQIVND (reference sequence). V was pared by 1 base and J by 3 bases, with 10 bases between. The DNA of the CDR3 is TGTGCCAGTAGTATAGGGAGTCGGCCCAATCAGCCCCAGCATTTT. It yields the protein CASSIGSRPNQPQHF.

The V gene is TRBV5-1, the J gene TRBJ2-1; maybe TRBD2 (5 bases). Per germline, CDR1 SGHRS and CDR2 YFSETQ. This CDR3 contains 12 residues. Trimming took off 4 bases at V and 8 bases at J, with 10 bases between the two ends. The CDR3 sequence is CASSVRGHEQFF. The CDR3, as DNA: TGCGCCAGCAGCGTACGGGGTCATGAGCAGTTCTTC.